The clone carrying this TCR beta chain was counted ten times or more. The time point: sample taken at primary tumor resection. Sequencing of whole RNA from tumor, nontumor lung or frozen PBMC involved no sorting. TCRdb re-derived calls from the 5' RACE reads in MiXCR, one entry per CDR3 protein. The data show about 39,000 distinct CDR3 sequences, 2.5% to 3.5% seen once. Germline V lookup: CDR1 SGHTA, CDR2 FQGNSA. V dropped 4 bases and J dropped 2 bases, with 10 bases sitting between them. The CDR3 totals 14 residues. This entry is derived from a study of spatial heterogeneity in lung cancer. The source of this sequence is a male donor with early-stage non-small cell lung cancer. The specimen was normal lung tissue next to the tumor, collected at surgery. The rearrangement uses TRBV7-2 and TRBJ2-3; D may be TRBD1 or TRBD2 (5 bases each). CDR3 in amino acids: CASSSGPDTDTQYF. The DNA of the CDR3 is TGTGCCAGCAGCTCGGGACCTGACACAGATACGCAGTATTTT.